This T cell receptor (beta chain) is drawn from a study of patients and donors after allogeneic stem cell transplantation. MiXCR was run by TCRdb on the RT-PCR reads, yielding one entry per CDR3 protein. There are more than 850,000 distinct CDR3 sequences in the sample; approximately 18% occur only once, and roughly 6% lies in the top ten. This CDR3 is built from 15 residues. Trimming removed 8 bases at V and 1 base at J, with 17 bases between. Germline V gives CDR1 ENHRY, CDR2 SYGVKD. This TCR derives from a human donor who was either an allogeneic HSCT recipient or a stem cell or donor lymphocyte infusion donor (not recorded which). It is not recorded whose cells these are; they may come from a transplant donor. The chain carries TRBV10-3 and TRBJ1-1; possibly TRBD1 for D (5 bases). Sequenced input: blood, either unsorted or a sorted T cell fraction (not recorded which). The CDR3 DNA is TGTGCCATCGCCAATAAGGGACCGACGAACACTGAAGCTTTCTTT. Translation gives CAIANKGPTNTEAFF.